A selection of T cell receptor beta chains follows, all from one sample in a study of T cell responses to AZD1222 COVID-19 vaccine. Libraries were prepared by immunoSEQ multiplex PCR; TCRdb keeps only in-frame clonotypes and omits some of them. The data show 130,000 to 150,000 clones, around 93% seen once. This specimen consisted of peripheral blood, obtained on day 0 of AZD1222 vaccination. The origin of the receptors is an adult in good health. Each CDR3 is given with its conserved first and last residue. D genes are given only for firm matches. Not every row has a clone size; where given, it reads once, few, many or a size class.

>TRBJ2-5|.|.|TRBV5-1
TGCGCCAGCAGCCCGGTGCCCGGGCGAGAGACCCAGTACTTC
CASSPVPGRETQYF
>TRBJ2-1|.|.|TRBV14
TGTGCCAGCAGCCTACGTGGGAGGAATGAGCAGTTCTTC
CASSLRGRNEQFF
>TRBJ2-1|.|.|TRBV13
TGTGCCAGCAGCTTACATTTTGAGCAGTTCTTC
CASSLHFEQFF
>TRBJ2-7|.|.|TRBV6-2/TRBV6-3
TGTGCCAGCAGTTCGGACCAGGGTGAGCAGTACTTC
CASSSDQGEQYF
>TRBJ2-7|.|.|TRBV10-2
TGCGCCAGCGGGGACCCCGGCTACGAGCAGTACTTC
CASGDPGYEQYF
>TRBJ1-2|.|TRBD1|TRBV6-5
TGTGCCAGCAGCCGGACAGGGCCCTATGGCTACACCTTC
CASSRTGPYGYTF
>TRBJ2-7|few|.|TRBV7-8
TGTGCCAGCAGCCCTCTCCTCTCGGACAGCCAGTACTTC
CASSPLLSDSQYF
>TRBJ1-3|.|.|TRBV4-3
TGCGCCAGCAGCCAGGACCCCCAGGGGATTGGAAACACCATATATTTT
CASSQDPQGIGNTIYF
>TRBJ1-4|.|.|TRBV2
TGTGCCAGCAGTGAACGGGCGGATGAAAAACTGTTTTTT
CASSERADEKLFF
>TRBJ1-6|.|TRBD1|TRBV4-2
TGTGCCAGCAGCCAAACAGGGGGGAATTCACCCCTCCACTTT
CASSQTGGNSPLHF
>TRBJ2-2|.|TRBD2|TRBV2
TGTGCCAGCAGTAGTAGAATAGCGGGGTCCGGGGAGCTGTTTTTT
CASSSRIAGSGELFF
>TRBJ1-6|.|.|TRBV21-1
TGTGCCAGCAGCAAAGAGGTATCTAATTCACCCCTCCACTTT
CASSKEVSNSPLHF
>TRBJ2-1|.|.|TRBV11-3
TGTGCCAGCCAGGGAGTGTCCTACAATGAGCAGTTCTTC
CASQGVSYNEQFF
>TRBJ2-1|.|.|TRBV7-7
TGTGCCAGCAGCTTATCCGTCGGACTGGCAAATGAGCAGTTCTTC
CASSLSVGLANEQFF
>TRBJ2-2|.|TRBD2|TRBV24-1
TGTGCCACCAGTGTTAGCGGGAGGGCGGCGGCTGGGGAGCTGTTTTTT
CATSVSGRAAAGELFF
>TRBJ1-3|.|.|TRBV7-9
TGTGCCAGCAGCTTAGCGGCGAGCTCTGGAAACACCATATATTTT
CASSLAASSGNTIYF
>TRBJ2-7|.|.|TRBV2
TGTGCCAGCAAGCCAGGGCTTACAGTTTACGAGCAGTACTTC
CASKPGLTVYEQYF
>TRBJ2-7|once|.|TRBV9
TGTGCCAGCTTTCCGGGACCGAGCTCCTACGAGCAGTACTTC
CASFPGPSSYEQYF
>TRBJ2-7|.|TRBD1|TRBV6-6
TGTGCCAGCAGTCGCGGCGGGACAGGGAGGGAGCAGTACTTC
CASSRGGTGREQYF
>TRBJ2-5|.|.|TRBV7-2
TGTGCCAGCAGCAACGTTCGGGGGCTACAAGAGACCCAGTACTTC
CASSNVRGLQETQYF
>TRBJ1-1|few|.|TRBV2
TGTGCCAGCGGAGGGAAGGTTGGCACTGAAGCTTTCTTT
CASGGKVGTEAFF
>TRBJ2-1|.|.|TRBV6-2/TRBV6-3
TGTGCCAGCAGTTACCACAATGAGCAGTTCTTC
CASSYHNEQFF
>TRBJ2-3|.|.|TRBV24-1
TGTGCCACCAGTGACCCGGGTGCGGATACGCAGTATTTT
CATSDPGADTQYF
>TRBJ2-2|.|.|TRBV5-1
TGCGCCAGCAGCCCTTCACCCTTTATCACCGGGGAGCTGTTTTTT
CASSPSPFITGELFF
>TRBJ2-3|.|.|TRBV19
TGTGCCAGTAAGGGGCTTCGGACTGCCCTTAATCGGGATACGCAGTATTTT
CASKGLRTALNRDTQYF
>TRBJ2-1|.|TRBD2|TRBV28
TGTGCCAGCAGTTTGCCCACGGGACTAGCGGGAGGATCGAGAGAGCAGTTCTTC
CASSLPTGLAGGSREQFF
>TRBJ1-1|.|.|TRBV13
TGTGCCAGCAGCTTTACAAGAGTGACTGAAGCTTTCTTT
CASSFTRVTEAFF
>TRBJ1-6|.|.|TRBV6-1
TGTGCCAGCAGTGAATTCGGGTCTCACTATAATTCACCCCTCCACTTT
CASSEFGSHYNSPLHF
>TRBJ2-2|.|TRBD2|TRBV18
TGTGCCAGCTCACCGCCGGGACTAGCGGGGGAGGAGCTGTTTTTT
CASSPPGLAGEELFF
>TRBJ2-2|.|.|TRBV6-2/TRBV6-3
TGTGCCAGCAGTTATCGGGATACCGGGGAGCTGTTTTTT
CASSYRDTGELFF
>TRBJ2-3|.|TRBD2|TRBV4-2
TGTGCCAGCAGCCAACTAGCGGGGGGGAAAACAGATACGCAGTATTTT
CASSQLAGGKTDTQYF
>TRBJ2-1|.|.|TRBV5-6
TGTGCCAGCAGCTTAGAGAATGAGCAGTTCTTC
CASSLENEQFF
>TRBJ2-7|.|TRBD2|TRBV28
TGTGCCAGCCTAGCGGGAGTTGACGAGCAGTACTTC
CASLAGVDEQYF
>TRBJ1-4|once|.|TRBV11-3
TGTGCCAGCAGCCTACGGGGGGTTAATGAAAAACTGTTTTTT
CASSLRGVNEKLFF
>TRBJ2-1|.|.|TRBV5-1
TGCGCCAGCAGCTTGGTGGGGAGCGTCAGTGAGCAGTTCTTC
CASSLVGSVSEQFF
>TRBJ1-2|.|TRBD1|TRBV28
TGTGCCAGCAGTCCGACAGGGGGCAGTGGCTACACCTTC
CASSPTGGSGYTF
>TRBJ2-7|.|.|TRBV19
TGTGCCAGTAGCCCCGGACCTATCAAATACGAGCAGTACTTC
CASSPGPIKYEQYF
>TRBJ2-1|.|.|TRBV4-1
TGCGCCAGCAGCTATCCCAGCAATGAGCAGTTCTTC
CASSYPSNEQFF
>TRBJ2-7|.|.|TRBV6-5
TGTGCCAGCAAGCCCCCGGTCCCTGGCGGGCAGTACTTC
CASKPPVPGGQYF